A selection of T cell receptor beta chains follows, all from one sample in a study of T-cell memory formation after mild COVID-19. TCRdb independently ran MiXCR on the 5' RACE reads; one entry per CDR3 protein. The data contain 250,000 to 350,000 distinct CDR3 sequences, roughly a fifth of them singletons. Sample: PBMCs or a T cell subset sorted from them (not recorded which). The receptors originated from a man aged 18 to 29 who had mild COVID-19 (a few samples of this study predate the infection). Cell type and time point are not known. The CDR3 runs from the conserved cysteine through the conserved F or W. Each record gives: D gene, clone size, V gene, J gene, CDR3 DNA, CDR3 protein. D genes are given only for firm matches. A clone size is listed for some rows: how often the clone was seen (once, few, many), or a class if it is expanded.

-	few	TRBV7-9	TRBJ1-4	TGTGCCAGCAGCTTAACCCCGGGTAATGAAAAACTGTTTTTT	CASSLTPGNEKLFF
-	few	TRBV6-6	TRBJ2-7	TGTGCCAGCAGTTCCCAAGGTTTCTCCGAGCAGTACTTC	CASSSQGFSEQYF
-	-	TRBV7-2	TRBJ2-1	TGTGCCAGCACCCAAACACGGGGCAATGAGCAGTTCTTC	CASTQTRGNEQFF
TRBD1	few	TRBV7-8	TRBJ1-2	TGTGCCAGCAGCCCCCGGACAGGGGTCAACTATGGCTACACCTTC	CASSPRTGVNYGYTF
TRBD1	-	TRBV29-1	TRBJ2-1	TGCAGCGTACCGACAGGGGAAACTTACAATGAGCAGTTCTTC	CSVPTGETYNEQFF
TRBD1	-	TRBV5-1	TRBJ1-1	TGCGCCAGCAGCTTGGAATCCCCTCGGACAGGGCGGAACACTGAAGCTTTCTTT	CASSLESPRTGRNTEAFF
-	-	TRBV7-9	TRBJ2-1	TGTGCTCTCGGCTACAATGAGCAGTTCTTC	CALGYNEQFF
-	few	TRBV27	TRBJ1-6	TGTGCCAGCACCATCAGCCGGGGCAGGGGCACTTCACCCCTCCACTTT	CASTISRGRGTSPLHF
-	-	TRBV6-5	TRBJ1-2	TGTGCCAGCAGTGCAAGTTACGACAGGATCGATGGCTACACCTTC	CASSASYDRIDGYTF
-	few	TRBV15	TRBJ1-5	TGTGCCACCAGCAGAGATCGGGAACGGGCAGGAGGGCAGCCCCAGCATTTT	CATSRDRERAGGQPQHF
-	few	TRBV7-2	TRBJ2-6	TGTGCCAGCAGCTTAGGAAGGTGGGACGGGGCCAACGTCCTGACTTTC	CASSLGRWDGANVLTF
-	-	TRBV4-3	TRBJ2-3	TGCGCCAGCTCGCGCTTACAGGGATTCACAGATACGCAGTATTTT	CASSRLQGFTDTQYF
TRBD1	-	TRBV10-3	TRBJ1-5	TGTGCCATCAGTGAGAGGACAGGGCGACAGCCCCAGCATTTT	CAISERTGRQPQHF
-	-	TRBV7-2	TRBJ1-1	TGTGCCAGCAGCCGAACCGAGGACACTGAAGCTTTCTTT	CASSRTEDTEAFF
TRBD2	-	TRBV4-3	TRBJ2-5	TGCGCCAGCAGCCCGATCGGGGGGGCGCATGGAGAGACCCAGTACTTC	CASSPIGGAHGETQYF